The 13 T cell receptor beta chains presented below share a single source sample, sequenced in a study of tumor-infiltrating lymphocytes in primary liver carcinoma. The template, about 540 ng total RNA, yielded TCR beta cDNA made with a constant-region primer. Three nested multiplex PCR rounds, a slightly modified ARM-PCR, produced the libraries for TCR beta. The two initial PCR rounds, about 9 cycles each, used TRBV1-TRBV30 forward and C-beta reverse primers. TCRdb called the multiplex PCR reads again in MiXCR, with one record for every CDR3 protein. The sample lists about 200,000 distinct CDR3 sequences, around four fifths occurring once. RNA and DNA were co-extracted from 20-30 mg of unsorted bulk tissue. Material for sequencing was tumor tissue from primary liver carcinoma. These receptors came from a man in his forties or fifties with primary liver carcinoma and hepatitis B virus infection.

As for this clonotype: An end of the junction differs from the germline gene, which may be a read error. CDR3 bases: TGTGTCAGCACGAGTCAGTCCTACAATGAGAAGTTCTTC. Amino acid sequence: CVSTSQSYNEKFF. V is TRBV6-6 and J is TRBJ2-1; no clear D gene. This CDR3 is 13 amino acids long. Germline-derived CDR1 and CDR2 are MNHNY and SVGAGI (reference sequence).

A word on this clonotype: The germline gene is not matched at one end of the junction; a read error may be the cause. The genes are TRBV6-2 or TRBV6-3 and TRBJ2-1, with D hard to call. This CDR3 spans 15 amino acids. From germline, CDR1 is MNHEY and CDR2 SVGEGT. CDR3 sequence (DNA): TGTGTCAGCAGTCCTCCTGACAAAGATGCCAATGAGCAGTTTTTC. This codes for CVSSPPDKDANEQFF.

Of note for this clonotype: Compared with germline, one end of the junction differs, possibly owing to a read error. V is TRBV11-2 and J is TRBJ2-3; D is possibly TRBD1 (5 bases). The CDR3 is made up of 14 amino acids. Germline-derived CDR1 and CDR2 are SGHAT and FQNNGV. In DNA form, the CDR3 reads TGTGCCAACAGCTTAGACCGACAAGGGGATACCCAGTATTTT. This codes for CANSLDRQGDTQYF.

As to this clonotype: The CDR3 end shows no conserved phenylalanine or tryptophan, and so a read error is likely. The limits of the CDR3 on the DNA are not certain, so only TCRdb's listed CDR3 is given. This chain joins TRBV4-3 and TRBJ1-6. The CDR3 comprises 16 residues, both ends counted. From germline, CDR1 is LGHNA and CDR2 YSLEER. The CDR3: CASSQAQTVDNSPPHS.

The chain carries TRBV6-5 and TRBJ2-7, with 10 bases fitting TRBD1. V lost 6 bases to trimming and J lost 3 bases; unmatched junction nucleotides: 2. Germline values: CDR1 MNHEY, CDR2 SVGAGI. The CDR3 loop spans 13 amino acids. The CDR3 loop is CASRGTGDYEQYF. The CDR3 DNA follows: TGTGCCAGCAGGGGGACAGGGGACTACGAGCAGTACTTC.

This clonotype was seen a single time. Sequence at one end of the junction differs from germline and may be a read error. The gene calls are TRBV11-2 and TRBJ2-3; TRBD2 matches at 11 bases. CDR1 is SGHAT and CDR2 is FQNNGV in the germline V gene. The CDR3 runs to 15 residues. CDR3 DNA: TGTGCCAGCAGAGGGACTAGCGGAGACACAGATACGTATTACTTT. This translates into CASRGTSGDTDTYYF.

This chain joins TRBV6-5 and TRBJ1-6; no clear D gene. The germline gives CDR1 MNHEY, CDR2 SVGAGI. Deletions cut 10 bases from V and 7 bases from J, with 14 bases between. The CDR3 consists of 13 residues. CDR3 amino acids: CAISPKQNSPLHF. The CDR3 DNA is TGTGCCATCAGCCCTAAGCAGAATTCACCCCTCCACTTT.

This chain joins TRBV6-5 and TRBJ2-7, with D hard to call. Looked up from germline, CDR1 is MNHEY and CDR2 is SVGAGI. The CDR3 runs 18 residues. Trimming took 2 bases from V and 13 from J, leaving 33 bases between them. CDR3: CASSYKGPATSISYERYF. The CDR3 DNA follows: TGTGCCAGCAGTTACAAGGGCCCTGCCACATCGATATCCTACGAGCGATACTTC.

As to this clonotype: No conserved phenylalanine or tryptophan ends this CDR3, so it is likely a read error. The rearrangement links TRBV6-2 or TRBV6-3 to TRBJ1-2; a weak D match, TRBD1 (5 bases). CDR1 is MNHEY, CDR2 SVGEGT, per germline. The CDR3 consists of 12 residues. Trimming took 5 bases from V and 7 from J, leaving 11 bases between them. Here the CDR3 DNA reads TGTGCCAGCAGTCAAAGAGGGGCTGGCTACACCTCC. The encoded protein is CASSQRGAGYTS.

This clonotype is a singleton in its sample. A much larger clone differs from this one at a single base, so this may be a read error. V is TRBV28 and J is TRBJ2-3; 7 positions match TRBD2. The CDR3 contains 15 residues. V shed 7 bases and J 0 bases; nucleotides not matched to a gene: 7. The V gene's germline CDR1 is MDHEN and CDR2 SYDVKM. CDR3 sequence (DNA): TGTGCCAGCACTTGGCTAGCGGATAGCACAGATACGCAGTATTTT. This codes for CASTWLADSTDTQYF.

On this clonotype: A junction boundary mismatches the germline segment, possibly from a read error. V gene TRBV6-1 combines with J gene TRBJ2-7; D could derive from TRBD1 or TRBD2 (5 bases each). The CDR3 has 15 amino acids. Germline assignment: CDR1 MNHNS and CDR2 SASEGT. The CDR3 spells CASSGGTVGSYEQYF. Written as DNA, the CDR3 is TGTGCCAGCAGTGGTGGGACGGTGGGCTCCTATGAGCAGTACTTC.

In regard to this clonotype: The junction departs from germline at one end; a sequencing error may be responsible. The CDR3 protein is CSVGSSGRPNTQNF. CDR3 bases: TGCAGCGTGGGGTCCAGCGGGAGGCCAAATACGCAGAATTTT. The chain links TRBV29-1 to TRBJ2-3; 9 bases align to TRBD2. The CDR3 is 14 amino acids. CDR1 is SQVTM, CDR2 ANQGSEA, per germline.

Notes on this clonotype: Just one base apart from a much larger clone, this may be a read error. Since no conserved phenylalanine or tryptophan closes the CDR3, a read error is the likely cause. The chain uses TRBV28 and TRBJ2-5; TRBD2 is a possible D gene (6 bases). Germline CDR1 reads MDHEN; CDR2 reads SYDVKM. The V gene lost 4 bases and the J gene lost 5 bases, with 8 bases spanning the gap. CDR3 length equals 12 residues. CDR3 residues: CASSWGTETQYL. CDR3 bases: TGTGCCAGCAGTTGGGGGACTGAGACCCAGTACCTC.